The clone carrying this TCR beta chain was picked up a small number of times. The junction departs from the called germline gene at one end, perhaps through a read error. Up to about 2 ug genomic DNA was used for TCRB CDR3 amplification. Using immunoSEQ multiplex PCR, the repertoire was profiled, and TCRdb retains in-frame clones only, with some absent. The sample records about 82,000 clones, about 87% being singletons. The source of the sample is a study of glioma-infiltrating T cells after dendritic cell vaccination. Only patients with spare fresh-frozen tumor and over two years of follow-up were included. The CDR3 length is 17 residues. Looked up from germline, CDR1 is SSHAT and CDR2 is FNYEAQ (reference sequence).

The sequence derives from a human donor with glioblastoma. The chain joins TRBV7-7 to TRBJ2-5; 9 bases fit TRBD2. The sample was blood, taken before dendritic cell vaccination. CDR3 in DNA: TGTGCTAGCAGCTTAAAACCCAGCGGGGGGCTTGGTGAGACCCAGTACTTC. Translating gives CASSLKPSGGLGETQYF.